This T cell receptor beta chain was obtained from a study of blood T cells in healthy people across ages. PCR was performed a second time for about 7 to 12 cycles using a sample-barcoded 5' primer and a J-beta primer mix. Using its own MiXCR run on the 5' RACE reads, TCRdb lists one record per CDR3 protein. The data show hundreds of thousands of distinct CDR3 sequences, approximately 21% seen once. The source material was blood. The origin of this receptor is a man between 70 and 80 years old in good health.

As DNA, the CDR3 is TGTGCCAGCAGCGTAAACAACCCCCCAGATACGCAGTATTTT. It translates to CASSVNNPPDTQYF. This chain uses TRBV9 with TRBJ2-3; D ambiguous. The V gene lost 1 base and the J gene lost 4 bases, with 10 bases spanning the gap. The germline V gene encodes CDR1 SGDLS and CDR2 YYNGEE. The length of the CDR3 is 14 residues.